This T cell receptor beta chain was captured by sequencing in a study of blood T cell repertoires in COVID-19. Overall study context: Samples taken during acute and convalescent COVID-19 were collected in the United States, Italy and Spain.

The CDR3 extends over 12 amino acids. V gave up 0 bases and J gave up 6 bases, with 6 bases separating them. Germline CDR1 SGHKS, CDR2 YYEKEE (reference sequence). The assay was immunoSEQ multiplex PCR, and TCRdb's table has in-frame clones only and misses some. The sample lists tens of thousands of clones; 86% were seen once. The source is a man aged 25 to 40 with acute or convalescent COVID-19. The sample was peripheral blood. The rearrangement joins TRBV5-5 to TRBJ1-2; D possibly corresponds to TRBD1 (5 bases). CDR3 in amino acids: CASSLGGDGYTF. DNA of the CDR3: TGTGCCAGCAGCTTGGGGGGCGATGGCTACACCTTC.